This TCR beta chain was observed in a study of identifying expanded T cells in peripheral blood. During the collection period, no donor immune events like infections were recorded. The germline gives CDR1 MNHEY, CDR2 SMNVEV (reference sequence). The V end was cut by 0 bases, the J end by 7 bases, with 7 bases between. The CDR3 is 13 residues long. TCRdb's table, derived via immunoSEQ multiplex PCR, lists solely in-frame clones and lacks some. The data hold some 76,000 clones, with roughly 90% observed a single time. The TCR was taken from a person aged 18 to 75 in good health. This chain connects TRBV27 to TRBJ2-1; possible D gene TRBD1, 5 bases. Sample: blood. CDR3 nucleotide sequence: TGTGCCAGCAGTTTATCCAGGGTGAATGAGCAGTTCTTC. Translated, it gives CASSLSRVNEQFF.